The 4 T cell receptor beta chains in this list originate from one sample, sequenced in a study of cytomegalovirus exposure and HLA in healthy donors. The PCR made use of 60 Vbeta and 13 Jbeta primers. TCRdb keeps only in-frame clones here, not all; method: immunoSEQ multiplex PCR. Of tens of thousands of clones in the sample, roughly 75% were seen once. Sequences were obtained from PBMCs. Receptor source: a man younger than 45 in good health and CMV-seronegative.

V usage is TRBV2 and J usage is TRBJ1-5; D may be TRBD1 (6 bases). Deletions cut 5 bases from V and 2 bases from J, with 16 bases between. Germline lookup yields CDR1 SNHLY and CDR2 FYNNEI. This CDR3 has 16 amino acids. This CDR3 reads CASSPNRVRGNQPQHF. CDR3 nucleotide sequence: TGTGCCAGCAGTCCCAACAGGGTCCGCGGCAATCAGCCCCAGCATTTT.

The chain employs TRBV6-5 and TRBJ2-5; TRBD1 matches at 7 bases. With 6 bases clipped from V and 5 bases from J, the junction kept 12 bases outside the gene matches. CDR3 length equals 15 residues. Germline-derived CDR1 and CDR2 are MNHEY and SVGAGI. The CDR3 region has the DNA TGTGCCAGCAGCCACGTTAGACAGGGACGGGAGACCCAGTACTTC. It specifies CASSHVRQGRETQYF.

This clone was seen more than once but under ten times. The chain is built from TRBV2 and TRBJ1-1, with TRBD1 identical over 7 bases. This CDR3 is built from 13 residues. J gave up 7 bases and V 6 bases, and 8 bases lay outside the gene matches. Germline V lookup: CDR1 SNHLY, CDR2 FYNNEI. The CDR3 is CASSYRTGYEAFF. For the CDR3, the DNA is TGTGCCAGCAGCTACCGGACAGGCTATGAAGCTTTCTTT.

This rearrangement joins TRBV2 to TRBJ2-1, with D unresolved. Germline values: CDR1 SNHLY, CDR2 FYNNEI. The CDR3 is made up of 15 amino acids. Deletions cut 5 bases from V and 0 bases from J, with 11 bases between. CDR3 sequence reads: CASSLYLSSYNEQFF. CDR3 in DNA: TGTGCCAGCAGTCTCTACCTAAGCTCCTACAATGAGCAGTTCTTC.